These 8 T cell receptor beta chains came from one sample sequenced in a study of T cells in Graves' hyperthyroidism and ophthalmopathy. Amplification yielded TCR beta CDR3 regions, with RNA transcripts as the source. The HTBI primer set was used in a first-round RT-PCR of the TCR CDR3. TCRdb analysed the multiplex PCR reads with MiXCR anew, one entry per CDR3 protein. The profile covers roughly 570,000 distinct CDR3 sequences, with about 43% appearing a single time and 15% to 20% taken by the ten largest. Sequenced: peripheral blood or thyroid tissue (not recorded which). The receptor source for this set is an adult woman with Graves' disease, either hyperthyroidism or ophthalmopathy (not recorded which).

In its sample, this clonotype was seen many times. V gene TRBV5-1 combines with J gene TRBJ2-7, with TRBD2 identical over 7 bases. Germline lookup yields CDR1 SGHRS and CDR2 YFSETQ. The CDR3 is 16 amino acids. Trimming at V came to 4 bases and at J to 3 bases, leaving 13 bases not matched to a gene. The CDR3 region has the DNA TGCGCCAGCAGCCCTCCCCCTTCGCGGGAGAGCTACGAGCAGTACTTC. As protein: CASSPPPSRESYEQYF.

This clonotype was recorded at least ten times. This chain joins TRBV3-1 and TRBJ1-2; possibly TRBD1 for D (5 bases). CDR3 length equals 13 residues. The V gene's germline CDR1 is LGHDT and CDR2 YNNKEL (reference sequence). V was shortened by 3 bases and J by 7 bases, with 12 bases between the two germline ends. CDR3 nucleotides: TGTGCCAGCAGCCAGCTCCAGGGCTCTGGCTACACCTTC. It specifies CASSQLQGSGYTF.

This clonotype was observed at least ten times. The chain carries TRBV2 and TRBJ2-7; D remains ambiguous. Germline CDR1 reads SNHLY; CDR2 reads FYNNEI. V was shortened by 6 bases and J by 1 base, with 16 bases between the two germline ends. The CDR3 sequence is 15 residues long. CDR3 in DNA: TGTGCCAGCAGCCTTTACTTGCGTAGTTCCTACGAGCAGTACTTC. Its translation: CASSLYLRSSYEQYF.

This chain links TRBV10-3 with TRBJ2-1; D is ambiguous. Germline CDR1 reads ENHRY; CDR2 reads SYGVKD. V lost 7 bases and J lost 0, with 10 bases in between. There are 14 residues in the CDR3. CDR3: CAIKGPNSYNEQFF. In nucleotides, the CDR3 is TGTGCCATCAAGGGCCCCAACTCCTACAATGAGCAGTTCTTC.

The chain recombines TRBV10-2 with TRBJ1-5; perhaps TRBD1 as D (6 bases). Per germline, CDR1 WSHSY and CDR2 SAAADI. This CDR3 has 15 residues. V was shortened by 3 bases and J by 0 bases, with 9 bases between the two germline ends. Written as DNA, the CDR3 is TGCGCCAGCAGTGAAAGGGACACTAGCAATCAGCCCCAGCATTTT. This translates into CASSERDTSNQPQHF.

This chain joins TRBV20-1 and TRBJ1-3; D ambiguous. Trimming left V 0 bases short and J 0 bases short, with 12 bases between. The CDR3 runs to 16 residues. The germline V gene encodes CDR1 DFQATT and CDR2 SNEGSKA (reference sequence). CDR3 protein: CSARDQSYNSGNTIYF. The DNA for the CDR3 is TGCAGTGCTAGAGATCAGAGTTACAACTCTGGAAACACCATATATTTT.

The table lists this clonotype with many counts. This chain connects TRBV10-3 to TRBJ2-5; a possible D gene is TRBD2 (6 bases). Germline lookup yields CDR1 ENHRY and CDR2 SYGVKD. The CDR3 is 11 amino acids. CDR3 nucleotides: TGTGCGGCGGGGAACCAAGAGACCCAGTACTTC. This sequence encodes CAAGNQETQYF.

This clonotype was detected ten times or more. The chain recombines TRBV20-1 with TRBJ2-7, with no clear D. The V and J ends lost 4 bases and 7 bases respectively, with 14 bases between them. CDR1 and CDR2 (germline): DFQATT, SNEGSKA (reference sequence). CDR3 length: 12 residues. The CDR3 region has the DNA TGCAGTGCTACCCGACCGAAAGGGGAGCAGTACTTC. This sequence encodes CSATRPKGEQYF.